This record covers a single T cell receptor (beta chain). This sample was included in a study of blood T cell repertoires in COVID-19. TCRdb's table, derived via immunoSEQ multiplex PCR, lists solely in-frame clones and lacks some. The profile shows 85,000 to 130,000 clones, around 80% of them singletons. Specimen: peripheral blood. This receptor was obtained from an elderly man with COVID-19, enrolled during active disease.

The CDR3 is CASSWGTDTDTQYF. The CDR3 DNA is TGTGCCAGCAGCTGGGGGACAGACACAGATACGCAGTATTTT. V is TRBV7-8 and J is TRBJ2-3; 7 bases agree with TRBD1. The CDR3 is made up of 14 amino acids. Germline CDR1 and CDR2: SGHVS and FQNEAQ. The ends lost 4 bases at V and 2 bases at J; junction bases unmatched: 3.